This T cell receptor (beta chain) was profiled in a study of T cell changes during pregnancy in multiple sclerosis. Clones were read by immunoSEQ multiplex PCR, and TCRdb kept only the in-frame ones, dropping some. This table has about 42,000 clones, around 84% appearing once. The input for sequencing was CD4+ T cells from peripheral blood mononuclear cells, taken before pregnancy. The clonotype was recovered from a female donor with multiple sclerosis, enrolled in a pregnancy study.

CDR3 sequence: CASSPFGTGIDGYTF. Written as DNA, the CDR3 is TGTGCCAGCTCACCCTTCGGGACAGGGATAGATGGCTACACCTTC. The gene calls are TRBV18 and TRBJ1-2, with 9 positions matching TRBD1. Germline V gene sequence: CDR1 KGHSH, CDR2 LQKENI. The CDR3 is made up of 15 amino acids. The trim removed 3 bases at V and 6 bases at J, leaving 8 bases unmatched. Using reference TRBV18 and TRBJ1-2 for the parts outside the CDR3, the full variable domain is NAGVMQNPRHLVRRRGQEARLRCSPMKGHSHVYWYRQLPEEGLKFMVYLQKENIIDESGMPKERFSAEFPKEGPSILRIQQVVRGDSAAYFCASSPFGTGIDGYTFGSGTRLTVV.